This T cell receptor beta chain emerged from a study of blood T cell repertoires in COVID-19 (dated by TCRdb to about 2020). With regard to the full study: Samples from collaborators originated in the United States, Italy and Spain and spanned both the acute and convalescent phases of COVID-19. The material from the prospective study consisted of cDNA or gDNA derived from T cells, B-cell-depleted T cells, or PBMCs. Subjects who had been exposed to COVID-19, were actively infected with it, or had recovered from it provided the deeply sampled blood TCRbeta repertoires that made up the dataset. The repertoires were made available in a free public database intended to serve as a resource for research on the immune response to SARS-CoV-2. Samples came from the ongoing ImmuneRACE study (first 160 participants) plus 1,254 subjects from 6 global collaborators. The sample metadata nearly always contained a de-identified subject ID, COVID-19 status, age in years and sex. Where HLA class I and class II types were available, the types were taken from metadata supplied by the sample provider, not from assay-based typing. Paper-wide results and their limitations: Clinical and demographic metadata were provided uncurated, with the amount varying by source and participant.

V lost 6 bases and J lost 9 bases; the stretch between them is 30 bases long. For CDR1 and CDR2, the germline V gene lists MNHEY and SVGEGT. The CDR3 starts with the cysteine, ends with the phenylalanine, and has 18 residues. Only the CDR3 region is kept as DNA, spanning 54 bases read in frame from base 1. This clone has a single count. Its cognate antigen has yet to be identified. The record has no base qualities; no much larger clone is one base away. Participants in the prospective study were aged roughly 18 to 89 years, lived in 20 to 30 United States geographic areas, and enrolled through a virtual design. Cohort assignment in the prospective study relied on participant-reported clinical history from a screening survey and a study questionnaire. For ImmuneRACE Cohort 3, a participant was defined as recovered based on two consecutive negative NP/OP PCR tests, clearance by a healthcare professional, or resolution of symptoms. In the prospective study, mobile phlebotomists collected whole blood, serum and a nasopharyngeal or oropharyngeal swab from each participant. Over an approximately two-month period, participants in the prospective study had the option of providing additional blood draws and questionnaires. Blood samples from the prospective study were shipped frozen or at room temperature prior to DNA extraction.

The immunoSEQ Assay, a bias-controlled multiplex PCR, was used to amplify TCRbeta CDR3 regions from genomic DNA. The original pipeline was this. Nucleated cell counts per sample were estimated from amplification of reference gene primers within the assay. To quantify the absolute abundance of each unique TCRbeta CDR3 rearrangement, sequence reads were collapsed and filtered. For each sample, productive Simpson clonality was calculated by taking the square root of Simpson's diversity index across productive rearrangements. Here the immuneACCESS table is served through TCRdb, limited to in-frame sequences with V and J called. Missing clones are a known gap in these copies; in checked studies unresolved V genes cover under half, and the rest lacks a known reason. D and trimming were read from the DNA, whereas the V and J calls and clone size are those reported in that table. The sample table records a few hundred thousand clones; around 89% of these occur just once. The leading ten clones occupy approximately 1.8% of the sample.

Sequenced: PBMCs or T cells enriched from blood (not recorded which). The clonotype originates from a woman in her thirties or forties who had recovered from COVID-19. The rearrangement joined TRBV6-2 or TRBV6-3 to TRBJ2-1, with TRBD1 perhaps the D gene, on 5 matching bases. Here is the DNA: TGTGCCAGCAGCATCCAAGGGGTTAGGAGCAGTATTTTGTTTGAGCAGTTCTTC. Its protein reads: CASSIQGVRSSILFEQFF.